These 16 T cell receptor beta chains were sequenced from one sample in a study of blood T cells in healthy people across ages. Together with a sample-barcoded 5' primer, a J-beta primer mix was included in a second PCR lasting about 7 to 12 cycles. One entry per CDR3 protein, called by TCRdb with MiXCR from the 5' RACE reads. The table includes about 640,000 distinct CDR3 sequences, about 54% detected once. Sequencing used blood. These receptors all stem from a man between 60 and 75 years old in good health.

This chain's CDR3 is CATSELSGGLYNEQFF. CDR3 bases: TGTGCCACCAGTGAACTTAGCGGGGGGCTTTACAATGAGCAGTTCTTC. The V gene is TRBV24-1, the J gene TRBJ2-1; TRBD2 agrees at 10 bases. V was clipped by 4 bases and J by 4 bases; unmatched bases: 6. Germline lookup yields CDR1 KGHDR and CDR2 SFDVKD. The CDR3 totals 16 residues.

This chain uses TRBV28 with TRBJ2-3, with D tentatively TRBD1 or TRBD2 (6 bases each). CDR1 and CDR2 (germline): MDHEN, SYDVKM. This CDR3 is 17 amino acids long. V was pared by 5 bases and J by 5 bases, with 23 bases between. The DNA for the CDR3 is TGTGCCAGCAGTCCCAGTCTCCTCGGGGGCGGGGAAGATACGCAGTATTTT. Translation: CASSPSLLGGGEDTQYF.

The rearrangement links TRBV20-1 to TRBJ1-2; D is ambiguous. The V end was cut by 5 bases, the J end by 7 bases, with 11 bases between. In germline, CDR1 is DFQATT, CDR2 SNEGSKA (reference sequence). CDR3 size: 11 residues. This chain's CDR3 is CSAAGIFGYTF. The DNA for the CDR3 is TGCAGTGCTGCCGGGATTTTTGGCTACACCTTC.

The CDR3 loop is CASRRGQGAHNYGYTF. Here the CDR3 DNA reads TGTGCCAGCAGACGCGGACAGGGGGCGCATAACTATGGCTACACCTTC. The rearrangement joins TRBV27 to TRBJ1-2; TRBD1 agrees at 11 bases. V gave up 6 bases and J gave up 1 base; unmatched junction bases: 7. Looked up from germline, CDR1 is MNHEY and CDR2 is SMNVEV (reference sequence). The CDR3 loop spans 16 amino acids.

This chain links TRBV14 with TRBJ2-1; D is uncertain. Trimming shortened V by 4 bases and J by 3 bases, and 7 bases separated the two germline ends. The CDR3 totals 13 residues. Looked up from germline, CDR1 is SGHDN and CDR2 is FVKESK. In nucleotides, the CDR3 is TGTGCCAGCAGCCCGAGCGTCTACAATGAGCAGTTCTTC. It codes for CASSPSVYNEQFF. Full variable domain (missing parts from reference TRBV14 and TRBJ2-1): EAGVTQFPSHSVIEKGQTVTLRCDPISGHDNLYWYRRVMGKEIKFLLHFVKESKQDESGMPNNRFLAERTGGTYSTLKVQPAELEDSGVYFCASSPSVYNEQFFGPGTRLTVL.

J is TRBJ2-1 and V is TRBV27; D is unresolved. Germline assignment: CDR1 MNHEY and CDR2 SMNVEV (reference sequence). The CDR3 sequence is 15 residues long. V gave up 2 bases and J gave up 3 bases, with 11 bases separating them. The CDR3 reads CASSLNLGSYNEQFF. The CDR3 DNA reads as TGTGCCAGCAGTTTAAACCTAGGAAGCTACAATGAGCAGTTCTTC.

The rearrangement uses TRBV14 and TRBJ2-5; 7 bases line up with TRBD2. The J segment lost 5 bases and the V segment lost 4 bases, leaving 13 bases of the junction unmatched. The length of the CDR3 is 16 residues. CDR1 and CDR2 (germline): SGHDN, FVKESK. This chain's CDR3 is CASSPSPGGVVETQYF. The CDR3 nucleotides are TGTGCCAGCAGCCCAAGCCCTGGGGGGGTCGTCGAGACCCAGTACTTC.

The gene calls are TRBV5-1 and TRBJ2-5; D not certain. This CDR3 has 14 amino acids. Trimming pared 4 bases from V and 1 base from J, leaving 11 bases between. Looked up from germline, CDR1 is SGHRS and CDR2 is YFSETQ. The CDR3 sequence: CASSQYLPQETQYF. The CDR3 DNA is TGCGCCAGCAGCCAGTACCTGCCCCAAGAGACCCAGTACTTC.

A remark on this clonotype: At one of its ends the junction is not consistent with the germline gene, which may arise from a read error. The gene calls are TRBV5-1 and TRBJ1-1; D remains ambiguous. This CDR3 has 12 amino acids. Germline CDR1 reads SGHRS; CDR2 reads YFSETQ. The CDR3 is CASSLEDAEAFF. The CDR3 DNA reads as TGCGCCAGCAGTTTGGAGGATGCTGAAGCTTTCTTT.

The chain couples TRBV28 to TRBJ1-4; D unresolved. Germline loops: CDR1 MDHEN, CDR2 SYDVKM. The V gene lost 3 bases and the J gene lost 8 bases, with 10 bases spanning the gap. There are 13 residues in the CDR3. The chain's CDR3 is CASSFPGGEKLFF. In nucleotides, the CDR3 is TGTGCCAGCAGTTTCCCTGGCGGCGAAAAACTGTTTTTT.

This chain joins TRBV20-1 and TRBJ2-5, with no clear D. The tail of the sequence fits TRBJ2-7 better, so the J call may be wrong. Germline V gene lookup returns CDR1 DFQATT and CDR2 SNEGSKA (reference sequence). The CDR3 is 13 amino acids. CDR3 sequence: CSARDTLPYEQYF. CDR3 bases: TGCAGTGCTAGAGATACACTACCCTACGAGCAGTACTTC.

A note on this clonotype: At one boundary the junction diverges from the germline segment, which might be a read error. The rearrangement uses TRBV12-3 or TRBV12-4 and TRBJ2-3; no reliable D call. The CDR3 loop spans 13 amino acids. This CDR3 reads CASTSVSTDTQYF. In DNA form, the CDR3 reads TGTGCCAGCACCAGCGTAAGCACAGATACGCAGTATTTC.

The V call is TRBV6-1, the J call TRBJ1-2; TRBD1 matches at 10 bases. Germline V CDR1 and CDR2: MNHNS, SASEGT. The CDR3 length is 16 residues. V lost 6 bases, J lost 7 bases, and 14 bases stayed unmatched. The CDR3 spells CASSSDPGTGAGGYTF. The CDR3 region has the DNA TGTGCCAGCAGCTCCGACCCCGGGACAGGGGCCGGTGGCTACACCTTC.

The chain carries TRBV3-1 and TRBJ2-1; 7 nucleotides line up with TRBD1. The germline V gene encodes CDR1 LGHDT and CDR2 YNNKEL (reference sequence). This CDR3 spans 14 amino acids. J was trimmed by 9 bases and V by 1 base; bases with no gene match: 6. The CDR3 sequence: CASSQGVDRAEQFF. The CDR3 DNA reads as TGTGCCAGCAGCCAAGGCGTTGACAGGGCTGAGCAGTTCTTC.

This chain links TRBV19 with TRBJ2-1, with D possibly being TRBD1 (5 bases). Deletions cut 6 bases from V and 3 bases from J, with 12 bases between. This CDR3 has 14 residues. Germline lookup yields CDR1 LNHDA and CDR2 SQIVND (reference sequence). CDR3 loop: CASSLDILYNEQFF. The CDR3, as DNA: TGTGCCAGTAGCCTGGACATTCTCTACAATGAGCAGTTCTTC.

The chain carries TRBV6-2 or TRBV6-3 and TRBJ1-5, with 7 bases aligning to TRBD1. V lost 0 bases to trimming and J lost 1 base; unmatched junction nucleotides: 6. The germline V gene has CDR1 MNHEY and CDR2 SVGEGT. The CDR3 sequence is 17 residues long. The CDR3 bases are TGTGCCAGCAGTTACTCGAGGGGGCGCCGGAGCAATCAGCCCCAGCATTTT. This sequence encodes CASSYSRGRRSNQPQHF.